This T cell receptor beta chain was sequenced for a study of T cell changes during pregnancy in multiple sclerosis. The CDR3 totals 15 residues. CDR1 and CDR2 from the germline V gene are SGHTA and FQGNSA. The V and J ends lost 0 bases and 6 bases respectively, with 9 bases between them. Data came from immunoSEQ multiplex PCR; TCRdb stores just in-frame clones and leaves some out. The sample holds 95,000 to 110,000 clones, around 94% seen once. The rearrangement uses TRBV7-2 and TRBJ1-6, with D possibly matching TRBD1 (5 bases). The origin of this receptor is a female donor with multiple sclerosis, enrolled in a pregnancy study. The starting material was peripheral blood, obtained after pregnancy. This CDR3 is CASSLAVGLNSPLHF. The CDR3 DNA is TGTGCCAGCAGCTTAGCTGTGGGGCTTAATTCACCCCTCCACTTT.